Listed here are 27 T cell receptor beta chains from one sample, sequenced in a study of T cell responses to AZD1222 COVID-19 vaccine (dated by TCRdb to 2020 to 2022). The library was obtained by the immunoSEQ multiplex PCR assay. Sourced from immuneACCESS, this table was stored by TCRdb with only in-frame sequences that have V and J called. A share of the clones is absent; for the studies checked, an unresolved V gene accounts for under half, and the remainder has no known explanation. The sample table contains fewer than 150,000 clones; only one count was recorded for about nine tenths of them. 1.4% to 1.5% of the sample is in the top ten clones. Interpreted using the paper, the time point label stands for: baseline before first vaccination. The starting material was peripheral blood, obtained on day 0 of AZD1222 vaccination. The source of these receptors is an adult in good health.

The chain employs TRBV19 and TRBJ2-7; 8 nucleotides agree with TRBD1. The CDR3 has 16 residues. Germline CDR1 LNHDA, CDR2 SQIVND (reference sequence). J lost 2 bases, V lost 4 bases, and 10 bases had no gene match. Written as DNA, the CDR3 is TGTGCCAGTAGTAGCCCGACAGGGGCTGGTCCCTACGAGCAGTACTTC. This gives the protein CASSSPTGAGPYEQYF. The full variable domain, rest sourced from reference TRBV19 and TRBJ2-7, is DGGITQSPKYLFRKEGQNVTLSCEQNLNHDAMYWYRQDPGQGLRLIYYSQIVNDFQKGDIAEGYSVSREKKESFPLTVTSAQKNPTAFYLCASSSPTGAGPYEQYFGPGTRLTVT.

This sequence joins TRBV6-2 or TRBV6-3 and TRBJ1-2, with D possibly TRBD1 on 5 matching bases. Deletions cut 2 bases from V and 5 bases from J, with 27 bases between. CDR1 MNHEY and CDR2 SVGEGT come from the germline V gene. CDR3 size: 19 residues. The DNA for the CDR3 is TGTGCCAGCAGTTACGCCCGGGACTCGTCGATCGGGGAGCTATATGGCTACACCTTC. Protein: CASSYARDSSIGELYGYTF.

V is TRBV7-2 and J is TRBJ2-7; D is ambiguous. V was trimmed by 5 bases and J by 5 bases, leaving 13 bases between them. CDR1 is SGHTA, CDR2 FQGNSA, per germline. The CDR3 runs 13 residues. Here the CDR3 reads CASSHYVRNEQYF. The CDR3 DNA reads TGTGCCAGCAGCCACTACGTGAGGAACGAGCAGTACTTC.

Note on this clone: At one of its ends the junction is not consistent with the germline gene, which may arise from a read error. The chain couples TRBV12-3 or TRBV12-4 to TRBJ2-5; 7 bases map to TRBD1. The CDR3 has 13 amino acids. For the CDR3, the DNA is TGTGCCAGCAGATTAGGACAGGCGGAGACCCAGTACTTC. This sequence encodes CASRLGQAETQYF.

This clone was seen only once. V usage is TRBV5-1 and J usage is TRBJ2-7; 10 nucleotides match TRBD1. The ends lost 4 bases at V and 6 bases at J; junction bases unmatched: 7. The CDR3 sequence is 14 residues long. CDR1 is SGHRS and CDR2 is YFSETQ in the germline V gene. The CDR3 loop is CASSPWTGGGEQYF. The CDR3 DNA reads TGCGCCAGCAGCCCGTGGACAGGGGGTGGCGAGCAGTACTTC.

CDR3 protein: CASSLSREITWELFF. CDR3 bases: TGTGCCAGCAGTTTATCCAGGGAGATAACCTGGGAGCTGTTTTTT. The rearrangement uses TRBV27 and TRBJ2-2, with D perhaps TRBD1 or TRBD2 (5 bases each). Trimming pared 0 bases from V and 9 bases from J, leaving 14 bases between. Germline V gene data show CDR1 as MNHEY and CDR2 as SMNVEV (reference sequence). CDR3 size: 15 residues.

This clone appeared a single time. J is TRBJ1-4 and V is TRBV11-2, with D perhaps matching TRBD1 (6 bases). The germline gives CDR1 SGHAT, CDR2 FQNNGV. Trimming took off 3 bases at V and 7 bases at J, with 12 bases between the two ends. The CDR3 length is 14 residues. CDR3 region: CASSLGARAEKLFF. Here the CDR3 DNA reads TGTGCCAGCAGCTTGGGGGCGCGGGCTGAAAAACTGTTTTTT.

This sequence joins TRBV6-5 and TRBJ1-5, with 7 bases aligning to TRBD1. Losses at the gene ends were 8 bases for V and 0 bases for J; bases not matched to a gene: 7. The CDR3 spans 15 residues. CDR1 MNHEY and CDR2 SVGAGI come from the germline V gene. CDR3 region: CASRRTGDSNQPQHF. CDR3 coding DNA: TGTGCCAGCCGCCGGACAGGTGATAGCAATCAGCCCCAGCATTTT.

The chain employs TRBV11-2 and TRBJ1-3; no firm D call. Trimming pared 4 bases from V and 0 bases from J, leaving 7 bases between. This CDR3 has 14 amino acids. Germline values: CDR1 SGHAT, CDR2 FQNNGV. CDR3 coding DNA: TGTGCCAGCAGCTCCGGATTCTCTGGAAACACCATATATTTT. Its translation: CASSSGFSGNTIYF.

The chain recombines TRBV2 with TRBJ2-1; D gene unclear. Germline V lookup: CDR1 SNHLY, CDR2 FYNNEI. Deletions cut 6 bases from V and 7 bases from J, with 13 bases between. The CDR3 runs 13 residues. The CDR3 bases are TGTGCCAGCAGACCGATCGGCAGGAATGAGCAGTTCTTC. Its protein is CASRPIGRNEQFF.

The chain couples TRBV29-1 to TRBJ2-7; D unclear. V was pared by 6 bases and J by 1 base, with 7 bases between. There are 11 residues in the CDR3. Germline CDR1 reads SQVTM; CDR2 reads ANQGSEA. The CDR3 is CSVVQSYEQYF. The CDR3 DNA reads as TGCAGCGTAGTACAGTCCTACGAGCAGTACTTC.

V usage is TRBV6-2 or TRBV6-3 and J usage is TRBJ1-2; D not resolved. V gave up 0 bases and J gave up 7 bases, with 24 bases separating them. CDR1 MNHEY and CDR2 SVGEGT come from the germline V gene. CDR3 length: 18 residues. DNA for the CDR3: TGTGCCAGCAGTTACTCTGGCGGCAGGCTTACCTCGGCTATTGGCTACACCTTC. Its translation is CASSYSGGRLTSAIGYTF.

The chain carries TRBV6-5 and TRBJ1-1; no reliable D call. This CDR3 has 12 amino acids. Looked up from germline, CDR1 is MNHEY and CDR2 is SVGAGI. V gave up 10 bases and J gave up 2 bases, with 11 bases separating them. The CDR3 spells CAISDPNTEAFF. DNA of the CDR3: TGTGCCATCAGCGATCCCAACACTGAAGCTTTCTTT.

J is TRBJ1-1 and V is TRBV7-9; no clear D gene. With 1 base removed from V and 1 base from J, the gap between germline ends came to 10 bases. This CDR3 spans 15 amino acids. The germline V gene has CDR1 SEHNR and CDR2 FQNEAQ (reference sequence). The CDR3 region has the DNA TGTGCCAGCAGCTTAGGGCCAGGACCGAACACTGAAGCTTTCTTT. It encodes CASSLGPGPNTEAFF.

V and J are TRBV9 and TRBJ2-4, with 12 bases identical to TRBD1. In germline, CDR1 is SGDLS, CDR2 YYNGEE. J lost 1 base, V lost 3 bases, and 2 bases had no gene match. The CDR3 has 16 residues. CDR3 nucleotides: TGTGCCAGCAGCGCGGGACAGGGGGCGGCCAAAAACATTCAGTACTTC. Protein sequence: CASSAGQGAAKNIQYF.

This clone was found once. The V call is TRBV27, the J call TRBJ1-2; 10 bases map to TRBD1. With 6 bases clipped from V and 8 bases from J, the junction kept 9 bases outside the gene matches. The CDR3 extends over 14 amino acids. Germline-derived CDR1 and CDR2 are MNHEY and SMNVEV (reference sequence). The CDR3 nucleotides read TGTGCCAGCAGCCCTGACAGGGGGCTGGACGGCTACACCTTC. Amino acid sequence: CASSPDRGLDGYTF.

The CDR3 here is CASTLAGAGELFF. The CDR3 DNA reads as TGTGCCAGCACCTTGGCAGGGGCCGGGGAGCTGTTTTTT. The V gene is TRBV12-3 or TRBV12-4, the J gene TRBJ2-2; the D gene is possibly TRBD1 (6 bases). The V gene lost 7 bases and the J gene lost 6 bases, with 12 bases spanning the gap. The CDR3 runs to 13 residues.

The chain uses TRBV7-2 and TRBJ2-7; D is unclear. The germline V gene encodes CDR1 SGHTA and CDR2 FQGNSA. With 1 base removed from V and 7 bases from J, the gap between germline ends came to 11 bases. This CDR3 is 13 amino acids long. CDR3 DNA sequence: TGTGCCAGCAGCTTAGGGAGTCAAGCTGAGCAGTACTTC. Protein sequence: CASSLGSQAEQYF. The entire variable domain, with the rest obtained from reference TRBV7-2 and TRBJ2-7, is as follows: GAGVSQSPSNKVTEKGKDVELRCDPISGHTALYWYRQSLGQGLEFLIYFQGNSAPDKSGLPSDRFSAERTGGSVSTLTIQRTQQEDSAVYLCASSLGSQAEQYFGPGTRLTVT.

This chain joins TRBV28 and TRBJ2-5; D may be TRBD2 (6 bases). Trimming pared 5 bases from V and 0 bases from J, leaving 13 bases between. There are 15 residues in the CDR3. In germline, CDR1 is MDHEN, CDR2 SYDVKM. The CDR3 is CASSAASVYQETQYF. The CDR3 nucleotides are TGTGCCAGCAGTGCGGCTAGCGTGTACCAAGAGACCCAGTACTTC.

V gene TRBV19 combines with J gene TRBJ1-5, with a tentative D call TRBD1 (5 bases). The CDR3 length is 16 residues. Per the germline V gene, CDR1 is LNHDA and CDR2 is SQIVND (reference sequence). Trimming cost V 10 bases and J 0 bases, with 19 bases left between them. CDR3 loop: CAIGQPTRDSNQPQHF. Here the CDR3 DNA reads TGTGCCATCGGACAACCCACCCGGGATAGCAATCAGCCCCAGCATTTT.

This chain uses TRBV28 with TRBJ1-2; TRBD1 agrees at 8 bases. The CDR3 totals 13 residues. V was pared by 8 bases and J by 5 bases, with 7 bases of the junction left unmatched. Germline CDR1 MDHEN, CDR2 SYDVKM. CDR3 residues: CASRQGQGYGYTF. CDR3 in DNA: TGTGCCAGCCGGCAAGGACAGGGATATGGCTACACCTTC.

The V and J genes are TRBV4-1 and TRBJ2-2; maybe TRBD1 (6 bases). Trimming stripped 5 bases from V and 6 bases from J, with 10 bases between. Germline assignment: CDR1 MGHRA and CDR2 YSYEKL. The CDR3 is 13 amino acids. Written as DNA, the CDR3 is TGCGCCAGCAGCTTCCAGGGGTCCGGGGAGCTGTTTTTT. Its translation is CASSFQGSGELFF.

The V call is TRBV7-9, the J call TRBJ1-3; TRBD1 might be the D (5 bases). CDR1 is SEHNR and CDR2 is FQNEAQ in the germline V gene (reference sequence). CDR3 length: 16 amino acids. V lost 5 bases and J lost 0, with 14 bases in between. In DNA form, the CDR3 reads TGTGCCAGCAGCCTTGGGGGGACCCGCTCTGGAAACACCATATATTTT. Translated: CASSLGGTRSGNTIYF.

The V and J genes are TRBV5-1 and TRBJ2-6, with unresolved D. The V end lost 4 bases, the J end lost 1 base, and 9 bases lay between the germline ends. The CDR3 totals 15 residues. Germline V gives CDR1 SGHRS, CDR2 YFSETQ. This CDR3 is CASSPTLSGANVLTF. The CDR3 DNA reads as TGCGCCAGCAGCCCGACATTATCTGGGGCCAACGTCCTGACTTTC.

The chain employs TRBV7-6 and TRBJ2-5, with D hard to call. Germline V lookup: CDR1 SGHVS, CDR2 FNYEAQ. The CDR3 totals 15 residues. Deletions cut 4 bases from V and 2 bases from J, with 14 bases between. Written as DNA, the CDR3 is TGTGCCAGCAGCTCCAATACAGCACTTCAAGAGACCCAGTACTTC. Amino acids: CASSSNTALQETQYF.

The chain has TRBV6-1 and TRBJ2-7; 7 bases are shared with TRBD1. Germline lookup yields CDR1 MNHNS and CDR2 SASEGT. J lost 3 bases, V lost 3 bases, and 2 bases had no gene match. The CDR3 totals 13 residues. This chain's CDR3 is CASSDRQGYEQYF. The CDR3 DNA reads as TGTGCCAGCAGTGATCGACAGGGCTACGAGCAGTACTTC.

The CDR3 loop is CACASTGDIQYF. CDR3 nucleotide sequence: TGTGCCTGCGCAAGTACGGGGGACATTCAGTACTTC. The chain is built from TRBV30 and TRBJ2-4, with a weak D call TRBD2 (6 bases). Trimming shortened V by 6 bases and J by 8 bases, and 14 bases separated the two germline ends. Germline CDR1 is GTSNPN and CDR2 is SVGIG (reference sequence). The length of the CDR3 is 12 residues.